Listed here are 22 T cell receptor beta chains from one sample, sequenced in a study of beta chain features in type 1 diabetes. Investigators reverse transcribed all isolated RNA, so they sequenced expressed TCRB transcripts. Repertoires were generated with immunoSEQ multiplex PCR, while TCRdb's copy carries only in-frame clones and drops some. The sample yields over 200,000 clones, under 13% seen once. For these receptors, no antigen is known. Study-wide results and caveats: When Type 1 diabetes patients were examined, their TCRB CDR3s proved moderately but significantly shorter in all four CD4+ subsets.

Material for sequencing was naive CD4+ T cells from blood. All receptors derive from a young man with type 1 diabetes.

The V and J genes are TRBV2 and TRBJ2-2; D is ambiguous. The V gene lost 2 bases and the J gene lost 5 bases, with 6 bases spanning the gap. CDR3 size: 13 residues. Germline lookup yields CDR1 SNHLY and CDR2 FYNNEI. CDR3 sequence: CASSEQETGELFF. The CDR3 DNA sequence: TGTGCCAGCAGTGAACAGGAAACCGGGGAGCTGTTTTTT.

This clone was seen a few times. CDR3 DNA sequence: TGTGCCAGCAGCTACCTAGCGGGGGGGCTCGGAGAGACCCAGTACTTC. Its protein product is CASSYLAGGLGETQYF. The chain has TRBV5-4 and TRBJ2-5, with 12 nucleotides matching TRBD2. Trimming at V came to 3 bases and at J to 4 bases, leaving 7 bases not matched to a gene. Looked up from germline, CDR1 is SGHNT and CDR2 is YYREEE (reference sequence). The CDR3 has 16 amino acids.

The sample holds a few counts of this clone. The chain links TRBV5-8 to TRBJ1-1; possible D gene TRBD1, 6 bases. Trimming left V 5 bases short and J 4 bases short, with 15 bases between. The CDR3 has 14 residues. Per the germline V gene, CDR1 is SGHTS and CDR2 is YDEGEE. The CDR3 reads CASRKPGEGTEAFF. The CDR3 region has the DNA TGTGCCAGCAGGAAGCCAGGGGAAGGCACTGAAGCTTTCTTT.

The chain couples TRBV2 to TRBJ2-7, with unresolved D. The CDR3 consists of 14 residues. The germline V and J ends were trimmed by 9 bases and 1 base, with 16 bases remaining between them. Germline lookup yields CDR1 SNHLY and CDR2 FYNNEI. CDR3 bases: TGTGCCAGTAACTCTTGGTACCCTTCCTACGAGCAGTACTTC. Amino acid sequence: CASNSWYPSYEQYF.

Points on this clone: Other DNA sequences of this sample code for an identical CDR3. The V and J genes are TRBV10-3 and TRBJ2-5; 13 bases are shared with TRBD2. The length of the CDR3 is 16 residues. V lost 5 bases, J lost 1 base, and 4 bases stayed unmatched. Germline V lookup: CDR1 ENHRY, CDR2 SYGVKD. The CDR3 nucleotides are TGTGCCATCAGTCAAGGACTAGCGGGGGTCCAAGAGACCCAGTACTTC. The encoded protein is CAISQGLAGVQETQYF.

This clone was found a few times. J is TRBJ2-1 and V is TRBV15; no definite D call. V was trimmed by 0 bases and J by 5 bases, leaving 8 bases between them. CDR3 length: 14 residues. Germline V gives CDR1 LNHNV, CDR2 YYDKDF (reference sequence). CDR3 residues: CATSREAVDNEQFF. As DNA, the CDR3 is TGTGCCACCAGCAGAGAGGCAGTTGACAATGAGCAGTTCTTC.

The rearrangement links TRBV9 to TRBJ2-1; D possibly corresponds to TRBD1 (6 bases). CDR1 is SGDLS and CDR2 is YYNGEE in the germline V gene. This CDR3 is built from 14 residues. The V gene lost 4 bases and the J gene lost 4 bases, with 12 bases spanning the gap. This chain's CDR3 is CASSSGTLYNEQFF. CDR3 DNA: TGTGCCAGCAGCTCCGGGACACTGTACAATGAGCAGTTCTTC.

The chain uses TRBV6-5 and TRBJ1-2; the D is unclear. V was trimmed by 2 bases and J by 4 bases, leaving 5 bases between them. CDR1 MNHEY and CDR2 SVGAGI come from the germline V gene. The CDR3 sequence is 12 residues long. CDR3 region: CASSYIGYGYTF. CDR3 nucleotides: TGTGCCAGCAGTTACATCGGCTATGGCTACACCTTC.

This clone was picked up a small number of times. The CDR3 DNA reads as TGCGCCAGCAGCCAAGGCGTGGACAGGGGTGCCTACGAGCAGTACTTC. It yields the protein CASSQGVDRGAYEQYF. V is TRBV4-3 and J is TRBJ2-7, with TRBD1 matching over 9 bases. CDR1 and CDR2 (germline): LGHNA, YSLEER. This CDR3 is 16 amino acids long. After removal of 1 base from V and 2 bases from J, the junction contained 6 bases not matched to a gene.

This clone showed up just a few times. The chain is built from TRBV27 and TRBJ2-7, with a possible D match to TRBD1 (6 bases). The germline V gene encodes CDR1 MNHEY and CDR2 SMNVEV (reference sequence). V was cut by 3 bases and J by 3 bases, with 12 bases left in between. The length of the CDR3 is 14 residues. CDR3 region: CASSFQGTNYEQYF. CDR3 sequence (DNA): TGTGCCAGCAGTTTCCAGGGGACAAACTACGAGCAGTACTTC.

This clone was seen more than once but under ten times. V usage is TRBV2 and J usage is TRBJ1-1, with D uncertain. The CDR3 spans 14 residues. Trimming took 6 bases from V and 10 from J, leaving 21 bases between them. Germline V gene data show CDR1 as SNHLY and CDR2 as FYNNEI. CDR3 protein: CASRDWRRGVGAFF. CDR3 sequence (DNA): TGTGCCAGCAGGGATTGGAGGAGAGGCGTTGGAGCTTTCTTT. The full variable domain, its missing parts supplied by reference TRBV2 and TRBJ1-1, is EPEVTQTPSHQVTQMGQEVILRCVPISNHLYFYWYRQILGQKVEFLVSFYNNEISEKSEIFDDQFSVERPDGSNFTLKIRSTKLEDSAMYFCASRDWRRGVGAFFGQGTRLTVV.

The chain has TRBV6-4 and TRBJ1-2; 8 positions agree with TRBD1. Germline trimming cut 4 bases from V and 5 bases from J; bases unmatched to any gene: 6. The germline gives CDR1 MRHNA, CDR2 SNTAGT. The CDR3 loop spans 14 amino acids. The CDR3 here is CASSAGTGLYGYTF. The CDR3 DNA reads TGTGCCAGCAGTGCCGGGACAGGTTTATATGGCTACACCTTC.

This clone was seen more than once but under ten times. The rearrangement uses TRBV6-6 and TRBJ1-2; D might be TRBD1 (5 bases). V gave up 5 bases and J gave up 0 bases, with 10 bases separating them. CDR1 MNHNY and CDR2 SVGAGI come from the germline V gene (reference sequence). The CDR3 runs to 14 residues. The CDR3 region is CASSDSQANYGYTF. The DNA of the CDR3 is TGTGCCAGCAGTGACAGCCAAGCTAACTATGGCTACACCTTC.

This clone was seen only a few times. The chain couples TRBV6-1 to TRBJ1-2; no reliable D call. The V gene's germline CDR1 is MNHNS and CDR2 SASEGT. The V and J ends lost 7 bases and 4 bases respectively, with 16 bases between them. The CDR3 is 14 amino acids. In DNA form, the CDR3 reads TGTGCCAGCAAGTTGCACAGAATTACCTATGGCTACACCTTC. It translates to CASKLHRITYGYTF.

The V call is TRBV20-1, the J call TRBJ2-1; no clear D. The CDR3 runs to 11 residues. Germline V gene lookup returns CDR1 DFQATT and CDR2 SNEGSKA (reference sequence). The V end was cut by 3 bases, the J end by 10 bases, with 10 bases between. The CDR3 DNA reads TGCAGTGCTAGCATAATTGGCGAGCAGTTCTTC. This translates into CSASIIGEQFF.

The V gene is TRBV5-1, the J gene TRBJ2-1; possibly TRBD2 for D (6 bases). The CDR3 has 14 amino acids. Germline CDR1 reads SGHRS; CDR2 reads YFSETQ. V was shortened by 5 bases and J by 1 base, with 10 bases between the two germline ends. The CDR3 reads CASSSGTSYNEQFF. As DNA, the CDR3 is TGCGCCAGCAGTTCCGGGACTTCCTACAATGAGCAGTTCTTC.

The chain has TRBV9 and TRBJ2-3; a weak D match, TRBD1 (5 bases). V was clipped by 0 bases and J by 2 bases, with 10 bases between them. There are 15 residues in the CDR3. Germline V gene data show CDR1 as SGDLS and CDR2 as YYNGEE. The DNA of the CDR3 is TGTGCCAGCAGCGTAGCGGCAGGGCTCACAGATACGCAGTATTTT. Translated, it gives CASSVAAGLTDTQYF.

The chain recombines TRBV9 with TRBJ2-1, with a tentative D call TRBD1 (6 bases). The V end was cut by 3 bases, the J end by 3 bases, with 22 bases between. This CDR3 is 18 amino acids long. The germline V gene has CDR1 SGDLS and CDR2 YYNGEE. The CDR3 DNA follows: TGTGCCAGCAGCGGATACACGACCGCAGGGGCCATCTACAATGAGCAGTTCTTC. It translates to CASSGYTTAGAIYNEQFF.

This clone was detected only a few times. The chain carries TRBV28 and TRBJ2-5; 9 positions match TRBD2. Germline CDR1 reads MDHEN; CDR2 reads SYDVKM. The CDR3 spans 15 residues. With 3 bases clipped from V and 5 bases from J, the junction kept 7 bases outside the gene matches. CDR3 in amino acids: CASSFSTAGGETQYF. As DNA, the CDR3 is TGTGCCAGCAGTTTTTCAACAGCGGGGGGTGAGACCCAGTACTTC.

The chain uses TRBV5-1 and TRBJ1-2; 8 bases align to TRBD1. CDR1 and CDR2 from the germline V gene are SGHRS and YFSETQ. Trimming removed 1 base from V and 6 bases from J; junction bases left unmatched: 5. This CDR3 contains 14 residues. The CDR3 bases are TGCGCCAGCAGCTTGCAGGACAGGGACCATGGCTACACCTTC. As protein: CASSLQDRDHGYTF.

This clone was found a few times. In DNA form, the CDR3 reads TGTGCCACCAGGGGACTTTCTGGGGCCAACGTCCTGACTTTC. Residues: CATRGLSGANVLTF. V gene TRBV10-3 combines with J gene TRBJ2-6; perhaps D is TRBD1 or TRBD2 (6 bases each). The CDR3 extends over 14 amino acids. Germline V gives CDR1 ENHRY, CDR2 SYGVKD. Between the trimmed V and J ends, which lost 10 bases and 1 base, there was a span of 11 bases.

This clone has only a few counts. The rearrangement links TRBV18 to TRBJ1-4; D remains ambiguous. Looked up from germline, CDR1 is KGHSH and CDR2 is LQKENI. The CDR3 is 13 amino acids. V dropped 3 bases and J dropped 8 bases, with 10 bases sitting between them. The CDR3, as DNA: TGTGCCAGCTCACCCTTAGTACGAGAAAAACTGTTTTTT. Residues: CASSPLVREKLFF. Filled out from reference TRBV18 and TRBJ1-4, the complete variable domain reads NAGVMQNPRHLVRRRGQEARLRCSPMKGHSHVYWYRQLPEEGLKFMVYLQKENIIDESGMPKERFSAEFPKEGPSILRIQQVVRGDSAAYFCASSPLVREKLFFGSGTQLSVL.